This is a list of T cell receptor beta chains from one sample in a study of cytomegalovirus exposure and HLA in healthy donors. Only in-frame clones appear in the TCRdb table, and some are missing; sequencing was by immunoSEQ multiplex PCR. Of some 120,000 clones in the sample, roughly four fifths are singletons; the top ten hold about 10%. The sequencing input was PBMCs. These receptors were obtained from a male donor in good health and CMV-seropositive. Each CDR3 is given with its conserved first and last residue. Fields, in order: J gene, clone size, V gene, D gene, CDR3 DNA, CDR3 protein. D genes are given only for firm matches. Not all rows give a size; the values are once, few, many and, for expanded clones, a class.

TRBJ2-1,few,TRBV7-6,TRBD2,TGTGCCAGCAGCTATACCGGACTAGCGGGAGGGCCTAGTGATGAGCAGTTCTTC,CASSYTGLAGGPSDEQFF
TRBJ2-7,.,TRBV4-1,TRBD2,TGCGCCAGCAGCCAAGAGTTTAGCGGGAGGTTCTTCGAGCAGTACTTC,CASSQEFSGRFFEQYF
TRBJ1-5,.,TRBV4-3,.,TGCGCCAGCAGCCAAGAGGGCAGGGCCAATCAGCCCCAGCATTTT,CASSQEGRANQPQHF
TRBJ2-5,.,TRBV4-2,.,TGTGCCAGAGCTTGGTTGGGCTTAGAAGAGACCCAGTACTTC,CARAWLGLEETQYF
TRBJ2-7,.,TRBV27,TRBD2,TGTGCCAGCAGACCCAGCGGGGCTACCTACGAGCAGTACTTC,CASRPSGATYEQYF
TRBJ2-7,few,TRBV5-1,.,TGCGCCAGCAGCTTGGACCTCAACAGGTACGAGCAGTACTTC,CASSLDLNRYEQYF
TRBJ2-2,.,TRBV7-2,TRBD2,TGTGCCAGCAGCTTAGTAGGGACTAGGGCCGGGGAGCTGTTTTTT,CASSLVGTRAGELFF
TRBJ1-6,.,TRBV28,.,TGTGCCAGCGGGTATACCGGGACATTGATATGGAATTCACCCCTCCACTTT,CASGYTGTLIWNSPLHF
TRBJ1-1,.,TRBV4-1,.,TGCGCCAGCAGCCGAACAGGGCGCACTGAAGCTTTCTTT,CASSRTGRTEAFF
TRBJ2-2,.,TRBV18,TRBD1,TGTGCCAGCTCACCCCGGACAGGAATAAACACCGGGGAGCTGTTTTTT,CASSPRTGINTGELFF
TRBJ2-3,few,TRBV9,.,TGTGCCAGCGGTTGGGAGAACACAGATACGCAGTATTTT,CASGWENTDTQYF
TRBJ1-6,.,TRBV27,TRBD1,TGTGCCAGCAGCCCCCGGACAGGGGCTTATAATTCACCCCTCCACTTT,CASSPRTGAYNSPLHF
TRBJ2-3,.,TRBV13,.,TGTGCCAGCAGCTTATTGGCGGGCACAGATACGCAGTATTTT,CASSLLAGTDTQYF
TRBJ2-3,.,TRBV5-1,TRBD1,TGCGCCAGCAGCTTGGAGGGGGCCGCGGATACGCAGTATTTT,CASSLEGAADTQYF
TRBJ1-4,.,TRBV28,TRBD1,TGTGCCAGCAGTTACCTAACCGGGACAGTTGAAAAACTGTTTTTT,CASSYLTGTVEKLFF
TRBJ1-4,.,TRBV19,.,TGTGCCAGTAGTATACGACAGAACTTGAATGAAAAACTGTTTTTT,CASSIRQNLNEKLFF
TRBJ2-1,.,TRBV11-2,TRBD2,TGTGCCAGCAGCTTAAGTTGGGGGCTAGCGGGACGAGGGGACAATGAGCAGTTCTTC,CASSLSWGLAGRGDNEQFF
TRBJ1-6,.,TRBV28,.,TGTGCCAGCAGTTTGGTGGGGGGGCTGGTGGGTTCACCCCTCCACTTT,CASSLVGGLVGSPLHF
TRBJ2-5,few,TRBV5-1,.,TGCGCCAGCAGCTTGAACGGGGAGACCCAGTACTTC,CASSLNGETQYF
TRBJ2-1,.,TRBV11-2,.,TGTGCCAGCAGCTTAACGCCGAGGCTTAGCTTACCGTTCGACAATGAGCAGTTCTTC,CASSLTPRLSLPFDNEQFF
TRBJ2-7,.,TRBV5-4,.,TGTGCCAGCATTACTAGCAGATGTTACGAGCAGTACTTC,CASITSRCYEQYF
TRBJ2-7,.,TRBV5-1,.,TGCGCCAGCAGCTTCGTTGACAGTTACGAGCAGTACTTC,CASSFVDSYEQYF
TRBJ2-4,.,TRBV19,TRBD1,TGTGCCAGTAGTATAGATCTAACCGGGACAGGGTGGTACTTC,CASSIDLTGTGWYF
TRBJ2-5,.,TRBV4-3,TRBD2,TGCGCCAGCAGCCAAAAGGCGGGAGGGCCAGAGACCCAGTACTTC,CASSQKAGGPETQYF
TRBJ1-4,.,TRBV7-9,TRBD1,TGTGCCAGCAGCTTGCAGACAGGGATTAATGAAAAACTGTTTTTT,CASSLQTGINEKLFF
TRBJ2-7,.,TRBV27,.,TGTGCCAGCACCCTCCGGGACTCCCTCTACGAGCAGTACTTC,CASTLRDSLYEQYF
TRBJ1-6,.,TRBV28,TRBD1,TGTGCCAGCAGTTTATTCGTGGACAGGAGCTATAATTCACCCCTCCACTTT,CASSLFVDRSYNSPLHF
TRBJ2-3,.,TRBV18,.,TGTGCCAGCTCACCGCAGACTTCGGGCGCGGGTGATACGCAGTATTTT,CASSPQTSGAGDTQYF
TRBJ2-5,.,TRBV30,TRBD2,TGTGCCTGGAGGATAGCGGGAGTCCCAGAGACCCAGTACTTC,CAWRIAGVPETQYF
TRBJ2-1,few,TRBV30,TRBD2,TGTGCCTGGAGCGAGGGACTAGCGGAATACAATGAGCAGTTCTTC,CAWSEGLAEYNEQFF
TRBJ1-2,.,TRBV7-8,TRBD1,TGTGCCAGCAGCTATCTCATCATGGGACAGGGGGCTCATGGCTACACCTTC,CASSYLIMGQGAHGYTF
TRBJ2-7,.,TRBV7-9,TRBD2,TGTGCCAGCAGCTTAGCGGGGGGGTTGAACGAGCAGTACTTC,CASSLAGGLNEQYF
TRBJ2-7,.,TRBV28,.,TGTGCCAGCATCCAGACAGCCGTCCTTTCCTACGAGCAGTACTTC,CASIQTAVLSYEQYF
TRBJ1-1,.,TRBV11-2,.,TGTGCCAGCAGCCCTTTGGTCGGTGCGATGAGTGCTTTCTTT,CASSPLVGAMSAFF
TRBJ2-7,once,TRBV7-6,.,TGTGCCAGCACCGTAGGGGGGGGCGCCCCCTACGAGCAGTACTTC,CASTVGGGAPYEQYF
TRBJ1-5,.,TRBV6-1,.,TGTGCCAGCAGGGCGGGGGGCAATCAGCCCCAGCATTTT,CASRAGGNQPQHF
TRBJ1-2,.,TRBV19,.,TGTGCCAGTAAGCAGGGGAGCTACACCTTC,CASKQGSYTF
TRBJ2-7,.,TRBV28,.,TGTGCCAGCGAAAGGAGGAAGAAGCAGTACTTC,CASERRKKQYF
TRBJ2-7,.,TRBV4-2,TRBD1,TGTGCCAGCAGCCAAGATAGGACAGGGGCGGGCGAGCAGTACTTC,CASSQDRTGAGEQYF
TRBJ2-7,many,TRBV27,TRBD2,TGTGCCAGCAGGGGGACTAGCGGCAGTATCTACGAGCAGTACTTC,CASRGTSGSIYEQYF
TRBJ2-2,.,TRBV11-1,.,TGTGCCAGCGGAAAGGGACTGGGTGGAGGCGGGGAGCTGTTTTTT,CASGKGLGGGGELFF
TRBJ1-5,.,TRBV4-3,.,TGCGCCAGCAGCCAAGAGATGGGGGCCAGATATCAGCCCCAGCATTTT,CASSQEMGARYQPQHF
TRBJ2-7,.,TRBV25-1,TRBD2,TGTGCCAGCAGTGGTGCCGGGACTAGCGGGATCTACGAGCAGTACTTC,CASSGAGTSGIYEQYF
TRBJ1-2,.,TRBV4-3,.,TGCGCCAGCAGCCGGGAGGCTGGACTCTATGGCTACACCTTC,CASSREAGLYGYTF
TRBJ2-5,.,TRBV5-1,.,TGCGCCTCAGCAAGGAATGTTGGGGAGGCCCAGTACTTC,CASARNVGEAQYF
TRBJ1-6,.,TRBV7-9,.,TGTGCCAGCAGGCGGGGAATTGATAATTCACCCCTCCACTTT,CASRRGIDNSPLHF
TRBJ1-1,.,TRBV7-8,.,TGTGCCAGCAGCCCCCACCGGGTCCTTCTGGGGAACACTGAAGCTTTCTTT,CASSPHRVLLGNTEAFF
TRBJ1-6,.,TRBV30,.,TGTGCCTGGAGTGTACAGGGCAGGGTTAATTCACCCCTCCACTTT,CAWSVQGRVNSPLHF
TRBJ1-1,.,TRBV4-3,.,TGCGCCAGCAGCCAAGACAGGGGTTGGATGAACACTGAAGCTTTCTTT,CASSQDRGWMNTEAFF
TRBJ2-7,.,TRBV6-5,TRBD2,TGTGCCAGCAGTCCTCAGGGACTAGCGGGAGGAGAGCAGTACTTC,CASSPQGLAGGEQYF
TRBJ2-7,.,TRBV5-1,TRBD2,TGCGCCAGCAGCCAGACTAGCGGGAATCAGGAGCAGTACTTC,CASSQTSGNQEQYF
TRBJ2-2,.,TRBV7-6,TRBD2,TGTGCCAGCAGCTTAAACTCAGGACTAGCGGCCACCGGGGAGCTGTTTTTT,CASSLNSGLAATGELFF
TRBJ2-1,once,TRBV4-2,TRBD2,TGTGCCAGCACCTTTGCACTAGCGGGAGACAATGAGCAGTTCTTC,CASTFALAGDNEQFF